This TCR beta chain came from a study of shared clonotypes between healthy human individuals. The table came from immunoSEQ multiplex PCR; TCRdb's copy has only in-frame clones and leaves some out. The sample holds 550,000 to 700,000 clones, 73% seen once. The CDR3 spans 18 residues. Germline V CDR1 and CDR2: SGDLS, YYNGEE. The ends lost 0 bases at V and 0 bases at J; junction bases unmatched: 7. The sequence was collected from a woman in her 30s in good health. Source material: memory CD4+ T cells sorted from blood. Described subset: CD45RA-negative fraction. The genes are TRBV9 and TRBJ2-1, with TRBD2 matching over 9 bases. CDR3 DNA: TGTGCCAGCAGCGTAGACCTAGCGGGACCGAGCTCCTACAATGAGCAGTTCTTC. It yields the protein CASSVDLAGPSSYNEQFF.